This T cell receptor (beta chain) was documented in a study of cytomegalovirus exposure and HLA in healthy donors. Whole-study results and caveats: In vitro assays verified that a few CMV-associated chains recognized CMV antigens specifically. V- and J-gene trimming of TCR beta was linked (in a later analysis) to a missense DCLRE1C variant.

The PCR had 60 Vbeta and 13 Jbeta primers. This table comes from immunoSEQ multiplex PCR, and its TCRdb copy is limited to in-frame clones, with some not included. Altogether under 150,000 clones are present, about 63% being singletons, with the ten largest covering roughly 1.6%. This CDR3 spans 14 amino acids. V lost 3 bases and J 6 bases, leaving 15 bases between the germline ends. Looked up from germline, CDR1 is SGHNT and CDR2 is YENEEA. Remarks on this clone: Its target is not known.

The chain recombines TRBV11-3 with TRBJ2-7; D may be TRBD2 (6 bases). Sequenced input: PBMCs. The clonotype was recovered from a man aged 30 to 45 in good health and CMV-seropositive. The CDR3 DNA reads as TGTGCCAGCAGCTTGTCGGGCGGGGCGGCCGAGCAGTACTTC. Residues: CASSLSGGAAEQYF. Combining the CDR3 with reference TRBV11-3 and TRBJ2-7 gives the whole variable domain EAGVVQSPRYKIIEKKQPVAFWCNPISGHNTLYWYLQNLGQGPELLIRYENEEAVDDSQLPKDRFSAERLKGVDSTLKIQPAELGDSAVYLCASSLSGGAAEQYFGPGTRLTVT.